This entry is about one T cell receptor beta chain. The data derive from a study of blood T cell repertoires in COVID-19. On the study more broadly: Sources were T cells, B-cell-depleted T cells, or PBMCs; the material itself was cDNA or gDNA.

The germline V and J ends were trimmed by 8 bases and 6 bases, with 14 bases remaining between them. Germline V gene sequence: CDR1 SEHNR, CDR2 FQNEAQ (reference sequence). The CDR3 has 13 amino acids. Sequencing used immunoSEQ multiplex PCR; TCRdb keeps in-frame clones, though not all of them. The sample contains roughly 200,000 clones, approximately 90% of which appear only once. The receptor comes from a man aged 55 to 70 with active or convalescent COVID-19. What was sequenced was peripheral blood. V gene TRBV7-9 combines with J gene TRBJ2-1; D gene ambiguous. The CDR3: CASSMARINEQFF. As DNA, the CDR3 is TGTGCCAGCTCCATGGCGCGGATCAATGAGCAGTTCTTC.